This T cell receptor beta chain was recorded in a study of shared clonotypes between healthy human individuals (dated by TCRdb to between 2020 and 2021). At the level of the whole study: The cohort included a few men and a couple of women between 18 and 49 years of age. Leukapheresis yielded between about 0.9 and 9 billion PBMCs per donor. To estimate repertoire size and how much clonotypes are shared between individuals, the study performed deep sequencing of blood TCR repertoires from five healthy adults. Libraries were prepared and TCR repertoires were sequenced by different laboratories using diverse techniques, in order to increase sequencing depth and limit assay-specific biases. Per donor, three plates each were used for CD4 naive and CD4 memory, two for CD8 naive, and one for CD8 memory. Overall results and qualifications from the work: Compared with non-shared clonotypes, clonotypes shared by all four sorted-subset donors had higher generation probabilities. Because the study included only a small number of donors, the genetic and exposure-history diversity represented was limited. Sharing across four donors was observed for around 5% of naive CD4, about 4% of naive CD8, roughly 2.3% of memory CD4, and approximately 0.41% of memory CD8 clonotypes. Sampling was restricted to blood, and TCR repertoires in tissue are likely to differ from TCR repertoires in blood. Rarefaction of sorted-subset datasets indicated incomplete sequencing despite the large sequencing depth. Naive subsets generally had larger estimated clonotype richness than memory subsets did. Based on pairwise subsampling, the degree of clonotype sharing among donors was expected to be affected by sequencing depth.

The germline V and J ends show losses of 1 base and 7 bases respectively, and no gene match explains 8 bases of the junction. CDR1 and CDR2 are read off the germline V gene (reference sequence) as SGHNT and YYREEE. Its CDR3 holds 16 amino acids, cysteine through phenylalanine. The read is trimmed to its CDR3 DNA, 48 bases read in frame from base 1. Using the deep immunoSEQ assay, TCR CDR3 regions were amplified from genomic DNA by multiplex PCR. Extracted genomic DNA from each cell subset was distributed evenly across all wells of several immunoSEQ 96-well plates, and each plate was treated as a replicate. For sorted subsets, approximately 190 ng genomic DNA, equal to 30,000 to 35,000 T cell genomes, was loaded into each replicate PCR. Purified libraries were measured with a Qubit 3.0 fluorometer, size-checked on a Bioanalyzer 2100, and measured again with the KAPA Library Quantification kit. Every immunoSEQ 96-well plate was sequenced on a separate single-read 150-cycle Illumina NextSeq 550 flow cell. From the authors' description of their analysis: Because the immunoSEQ output held only junctional sequences and lacked quality scores, the filtering could not match the filtering applied to full-length reads. Sequences were annotated with PyIR, a Python wrapper for IgBLAST v1.9, and V/J genes and CDR3 were assigned using IMGT germline references. Reads with weak V/J assignments (E-value above 1e-6), missing CDR3, stop codons, out-of-frame junctions, or ambiguous translated residues were removed. A V3J clonotype was defined by an identical inferred V gene, J gene, and CDR3 amino acid sequence. To compute the percentage overlap between repertoires, the number of shared unique clonotypes was divided by the size of the smaller repertoire. RTK rarefaction, the Chao1 estimator, and Recon v2.1 estimates of unobserved clonotypes were used to assess repertoire richness. For all TCRbeta clonotypes obtained by the gDNA method from a few donors, generation probabilities were computed with OLGA. The table comes from immuneACCESS by way of TCRdb, which keeps in-frame sequences with V and J called. Part of the clones is missing from these tables; in studies checked, under half for an unresolved V gene and the rest for unknown reasons. V and J calls and clone size come straight from that table; D and trimming were deduced from the DNA. Within this sample are about 2.4 million clones, with over 85% of them counted one time only. In total, the top ten clones hold more than 0.12% of the sample.

Healthy HIV-negative adults with no recently reported acute infections or vaccinations were included as donors. All donors were Caucasian adults living in Nashville, Tennessee, USA. CD4+ T cells were enriched by magnetic negative selection; naive cells were then positively selected on CD45RA, and the negative fraction formed the memory subset. After blood collection by leukapheresis, PBMCs were isolated using Ficoll-Histopaque density gradient centrifugation and then cryopreserved in the vapor phase of liquid nitrogen. Purity and quantity of every magnetically sorted T cell population were checked by analytical flow cytometry. From each sorted fraction, genomic DNA was isolated and quantified by UV absorbance on a Nanodrop 2000c. For this clone: There is no known antigen for this receptor. Base qualities are missing; no much larger clone stands one base away.

In this chain, TRBV5-4 is recombined with TRBJ2-1; 10 middle bases align to TRBD2. The TCR comes from a man aged 18 to 29 in good health. Sequenced sample: naive CD4+ T cells sorted from blood. Sample cell subset or site, as interpreted from the label and publication: CD45RA+ positively selected. The CDR3 has the sequence CASSLPSGGVTNEQFF. The DNA sequence reads TGTGCCAGCAGCTTGCCGAGCGGGGGGGTAACGAATGAGCAGTTCTTC.